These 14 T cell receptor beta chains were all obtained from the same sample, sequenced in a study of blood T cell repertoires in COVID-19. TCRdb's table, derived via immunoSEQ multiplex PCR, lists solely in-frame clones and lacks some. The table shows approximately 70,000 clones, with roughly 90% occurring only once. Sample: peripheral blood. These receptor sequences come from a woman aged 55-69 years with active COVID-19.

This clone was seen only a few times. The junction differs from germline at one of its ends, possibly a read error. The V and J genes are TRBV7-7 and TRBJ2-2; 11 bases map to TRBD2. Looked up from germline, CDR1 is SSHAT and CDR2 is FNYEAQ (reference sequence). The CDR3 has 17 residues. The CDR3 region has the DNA TGTGCTAGCAGCCCACAAATGACTAGCGGGAACGCCGGGGAGCTGTTTTTT. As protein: CASSPQMTSGNAGELFF.

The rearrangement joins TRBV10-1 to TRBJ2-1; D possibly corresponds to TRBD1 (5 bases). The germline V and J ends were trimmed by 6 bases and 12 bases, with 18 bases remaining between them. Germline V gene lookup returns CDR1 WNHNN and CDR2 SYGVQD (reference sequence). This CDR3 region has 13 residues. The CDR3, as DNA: TGCGCCAGCAGCCCCATGGGGCAGGCACCGCAGTTCTTC. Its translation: CASSPMGQAPQFF.

CDR3 sequence (DNA): TGTGCCAGCAGGAGGACTAGCGGAACCTACGAGCAGTACTTC. Translated: CASRRTSGTYEQYF. The chain links TRBV28 to TRBJ2-7, with TRBD2 matching 10 bases. This CDR3 contains 14 residues. Germline lookup yields CDR1 MDHEN and CDR2 SYDVKM. The ends lost 6 bases at V and 2 bases at J; junction bases unmatched: 4.

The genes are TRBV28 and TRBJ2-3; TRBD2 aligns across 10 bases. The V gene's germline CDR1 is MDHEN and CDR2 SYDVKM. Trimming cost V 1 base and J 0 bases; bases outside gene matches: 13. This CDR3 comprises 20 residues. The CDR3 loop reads CASSLSPSGSMGFSTDTQYF. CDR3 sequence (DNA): TGTGCCAGCAGTTTATCGCCTAGCGGGAGTATGGGGTTTAGCACAGATACGCAGTATTTT. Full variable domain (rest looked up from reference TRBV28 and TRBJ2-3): DVKVTQSSRYLVKRTGEKVFLECVQDMDHENMFWYRQDPGLGLRLIYFSYDVKMKEKGDIPEGYSVSREKKERFSLILESASTNQTSMYLCASSLSPSGSMGFSTDTQYFGPGTRLTVL.

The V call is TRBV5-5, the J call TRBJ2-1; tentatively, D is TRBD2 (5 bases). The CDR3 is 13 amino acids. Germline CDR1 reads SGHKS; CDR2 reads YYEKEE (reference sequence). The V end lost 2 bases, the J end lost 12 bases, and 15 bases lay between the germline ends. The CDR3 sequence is CASSFGSGGGQFF. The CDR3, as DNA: TGTGCCAGCAGCTTCGGGTCAGGAGGTGGGCAGTTCTTC. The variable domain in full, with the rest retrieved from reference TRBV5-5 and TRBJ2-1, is DAGVTQSPTHLIKTRGQQVTLRCSPISGHKSVSWYQQVLGQGPQFIFQYYEKEERGRGNFPDRFSARQFPNYSSELNVNALLLGDSALYLCASSFGSGGGQFFGPGTRLTVL.

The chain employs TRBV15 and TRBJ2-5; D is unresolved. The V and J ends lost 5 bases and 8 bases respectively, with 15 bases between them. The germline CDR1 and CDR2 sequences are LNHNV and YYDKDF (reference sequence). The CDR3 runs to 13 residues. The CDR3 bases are TGTGCCACCAGCGTAGTGGGCGTGGATACCCAGTACTTC. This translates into CATSVVGVDTQYF. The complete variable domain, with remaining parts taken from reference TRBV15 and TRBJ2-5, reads DAMVIQNPRYQVTQFGKPVTLSCSQTLNHNVMYWYQQKSSQAPKLLFHYYDKDFNNEADTPDNFQSRRPNTSFCFLDIRSPGLGDTAMYLCATSVVGVDTQYFGPGTRLLVL.

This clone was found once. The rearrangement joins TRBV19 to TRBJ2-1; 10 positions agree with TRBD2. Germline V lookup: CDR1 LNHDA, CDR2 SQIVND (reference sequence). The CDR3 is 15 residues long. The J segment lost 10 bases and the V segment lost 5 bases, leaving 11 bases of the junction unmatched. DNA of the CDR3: TGTGCCAGTAGTCTTACTAGCGGGACCCTCCCAGAGCAGTTCTTC. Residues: CASSLTSGTLPEQFF.

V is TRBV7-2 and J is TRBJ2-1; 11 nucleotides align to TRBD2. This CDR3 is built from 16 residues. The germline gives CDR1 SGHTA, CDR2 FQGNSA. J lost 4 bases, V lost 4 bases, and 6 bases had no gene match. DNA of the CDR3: TGTGCCAGCAGCTCGGAGGGACTAGCGGTTTACAATGAGCAGTTCTTC. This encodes CASSSEGLAVYNEQFF.

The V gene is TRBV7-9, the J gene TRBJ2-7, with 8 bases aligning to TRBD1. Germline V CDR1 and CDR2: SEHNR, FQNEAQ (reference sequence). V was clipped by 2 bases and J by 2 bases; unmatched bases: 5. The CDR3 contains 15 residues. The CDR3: CASSLSGQGPYEQYF. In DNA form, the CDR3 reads TGTGCCAGCAGCTTAAGTGGACAGGGCCCCTACGAGCAGTACTTC.

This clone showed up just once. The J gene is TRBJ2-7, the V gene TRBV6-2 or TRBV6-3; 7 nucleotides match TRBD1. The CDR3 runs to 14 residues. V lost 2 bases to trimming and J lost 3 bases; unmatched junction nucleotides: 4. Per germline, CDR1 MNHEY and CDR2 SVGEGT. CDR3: CASSYVAGGYEQYF. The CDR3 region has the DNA TGTGCCAGCAGTTACGTGGCAGGGGGCTACGAGCAGTACTTC.

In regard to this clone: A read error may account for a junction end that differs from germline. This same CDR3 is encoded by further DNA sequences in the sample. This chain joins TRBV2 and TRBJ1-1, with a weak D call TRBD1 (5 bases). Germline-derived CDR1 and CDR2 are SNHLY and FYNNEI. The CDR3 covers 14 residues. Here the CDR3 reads CASSVREGATEAFF. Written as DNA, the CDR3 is TGTGCCAGCAGTGTAAGGGAAGGGGCCACTGAAGCCTTCTTT.

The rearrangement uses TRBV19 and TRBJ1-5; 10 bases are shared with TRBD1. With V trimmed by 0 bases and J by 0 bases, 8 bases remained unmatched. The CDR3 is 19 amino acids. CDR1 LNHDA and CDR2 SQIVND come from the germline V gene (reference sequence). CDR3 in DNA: TGTGCCAGTAGTATAGATCAGGACAGGGGGGATTATAGCAATCAGCCCCAGCATTTT. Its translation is CASSIDQDRGDYSNQPQHF.

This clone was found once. CDR3 nucleotide sequence: TGCGCCAGCAGCGTCCTAACGGGAGGCCCGACAGATACGCAGTATTTT. Its protein product is CASSVLTGGPTDTQYF. The rearrangement links TRBV5-1 to TRBJ2-3, with 7 bases that match TRBD2. Germline V gene data show CDR1 as SGHRS and CDR2 as YFSETQ. Unmatched junction bases numbered 11, after V lost 4 bases and J lost 3 bases. The CDR3 extends over 16 amino acids.

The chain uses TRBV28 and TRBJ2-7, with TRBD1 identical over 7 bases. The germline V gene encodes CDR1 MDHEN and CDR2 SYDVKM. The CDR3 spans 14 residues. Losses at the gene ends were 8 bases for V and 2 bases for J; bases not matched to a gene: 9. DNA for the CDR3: TGTGCCAGCGTCGACCGGGACAGACCCTACGAGCAGTACTTC. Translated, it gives CASVDRDRPYEQYF. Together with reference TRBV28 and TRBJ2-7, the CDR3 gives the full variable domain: DVKVTQSSRYLVKRTGEKVFLECVQDMDHENMFWYRQDPGLGLRLIYFSYDVKMKEKGDIPEGYSVSREKKERFSLILESASTNQTSMYLCASVDRDRPYEQYFGPGTRLTVT.